A single sample gave rise to the 30 T cell receptor beta chains below, sequenced in a study of cytomegalovirus exposure and HLA in healthy donors. The PCR employed 60 Vbeta primers together with 13 Jbeta primers. Some clones are missing from TCRdb's copy, which holds only in-frame ones; the method was immunoSEQ multiplex PCR. Of some 120,000 clones in the sample, less than 90% are singletons; the top ten hold over 0.2%. The sequencing input was PBMCs. These receptors all stem from a man aged 50-59 years in good health and CMV-seronegative.

The V gene is TRBV28, the J gene TRBJ1-5; D remains ambiguous. Trimming took off 1 base at V and 0 bases at J, with 10 bases between the two ends. Germline V gene sequence: CDR1 MDHEN, CDR2 SYDVKM. This CDR3 has 16 amino acids. The CDR3 reads CASSLFRGDSNQPQHF. In DNA, the CDR3 is TGTGCCAGCAGTTTATTTCGGGGAGATAGCAATCAGCCCCAGCATTTT.

The chain has TRBV13 and TRBJ2-3; 11 bases fit TRBD2. V was clipped by 5 bases and J by 6 bases; unmatched bases: 10. Germline V CDR1 and CDR2: PRHDT, FYEKMQ (reference sequence). CDR3 length equals 16 residues. The DNA for the CDR3 is TGTGCCAGCAGCCCCTACGGTAGCGGGGGGGCTGATACGCAGTATTTT. Protein sequence: CASSPYGSGGADTQYF.

The chain couples TRBV9 to TRBJ1-2; tentatively, D is TRBD1 (5 bases). V gave up 0 bases and J gave up 5 bases, with 14 bases separating them. The CDR3 is made up of 15 amino acids. The germline CDR1 and CDR2 sequences are SGDLS and YYNGEE. CDR3 loop: CASSVATGGEYGYTF. The CDR3 DNA is TGTGCCAGCAGCGTAGCTACGGGGGGGGAGTATGGCTACACCTTC.

The CDR3 sequence is CASTAQNSQPQHF. The CDR3 DNA reads TGTGCCAGCACCGCTCAAAATAGTCAGCCCCAGCATTTT. The genes are TRBV6-4 and TRBJ1-5, with D hard to call. The CDR3 consists of 13 residues. Deletions cut 7 bases from V and 6 bases from J, with 13 bases between. Germline loops: CDR1 MRHNA, CDR2 SNTAGT.

This clone was seen once. The chain has TRBV6-6 and TRBJ2-2, with TRBD2 as a possible D gene (6 bases). V was cut by 2 bases and J by 6 bases, with 7 bases left in between. This CDR3 comprises 13 residues. CDR1 and CDR2 (germline): MNHNY, SVGAGI (reference sequence). This CDR3 reads CASSYREAGELFF. The DNA of the CDR3 is TGTGCCAGCAGTTACAGGGAGGCCGGGGAGCTGTTTTTT.

There are a few counts of this clone. V gene TRBV27 combines with J gene TRBJ2-1, with 13 bases matching TRBD2. The CDR3 sequence is 15 residues long. Germline CDR1 is MNHEY and CDR2 is SMNVEV (reference sequence). The J segment lost 5 bases and the V segment lost 8 bases, leaving 6 bases of the junction unmatched. The CDR3 bases are TGTGCCAGCTCCCCACTAGCGGGAGGGAACAATGAGCAGTTCTTC. This codes for CASSPLAGGNNEQFF.

The chain couples TRBV4-3 to TRBJ1-5; weak D call: TRBD1 (5 bases). V dropped 0 bases and J dropped 6 bases, with 12 bases sitting between them. Germline values: CDR1 LGHNA, CDR2 YSLEER. The CDR3 is 15 residues long. CDR3 sequence: CASSQDGTRGQPQHF. The CDR3 nucleotides are TGCGCCAGCAGCCAAGACGGGACTCGGGGTCAGCCCCAGCATTTT.

This CDR3 reads CASSQYGGGYEQYF. The CDR3 bases are TGTGCCAGCAGCCAATACGGGGGGGGGTACGAGCAGTACTTC. This chain links TRBV4-2 with TRBJ2-7, with TRBD2 matching over 8 bases. V was pared by 2 bases and J by 4 bases, with 4 bases of the junction left unmatched. The CDR3 is 14 residues long. CDR1 is LGHNA and CDR2 is YNFKEQ in the germline V gene.

J is TRBJ2-7 and V is TRBV15; D ambiguous. V lost 5 bases and J lost 6, with 17 bases in between. The CDR3 has 14 amino acids. Germline V gene data show CDR1 as LNHNV and CDR2 as YYDKDF (reference sequence). CDR3: CATSFARANGEQYF. The CDR3 region has the DNA TGTGCCACCAGCTTCGCCCGAGCAAACGGCGAGCAGTACTTC.

V and J are TRBV29-1 and TRBJ2-1, with D maybe TRBD2 (6 bases). CDR1 and CDR2 from the germline V gene are SQVTM and ANQGSEA. The CDR3 length is 17 residues. V gave up 0 bases and J gave up 9 bases, with 24 bases separating them. The CDR3 spells CSVEDSELLTDGGEQFF. CDR3 nucleotides: TGCAGCGTTGAAGATAGTGAGTTGTTAACAGACGGGGGTGAGCAGTTCTTC.

The chain recombines TRBV28 with TRBJ2-7; the D is unclear. CDR3 length equals 11 residues. CDR1 MDHEN and CDR2 SYDVKM come from the germline V gene. Trimming removed 8 bases at V and 0 bases at J, with 5 bases between. The CDR3 loop is CASAGSYEQYF. CDR3 sequence (DNA): TGTGCCAGCGCCGGCTCCTACGAGCAGTACTTC.

The chain combines TRBV4-1 with TRBJ2-5; 9 positions match TRBD1. Germline loops: CDR1 MGHRA, CDR2 YSYEKL. J lost 5 bases, V lost 4 bases, and 8 bases had no gene match. The CDR3 extends over 15 amino acids. CDR3 nucleotides: TGCGCCAGCAGCCGTCGAGAGACAGGGGGGGAGACCCAGTACTTC. It codes for CASSRRETGGETQYF.

The CDR3 loop is CASSILTGVEGYTF. CDR3 DNA: TGTGCCAGCAGTATACTAACGGGGGTAGAAGGCTACACCTTC. The chain combines TRBV7-2 with TRBJ1-2, with TRBD1 as a possible D gene (5 bases). Trimming cost V 6 bases and J 8 bases, with 19 bases left between them. This CDR3 is built from 14 residues. Germline lookup yields CDR1 SGHTA and CDR2 FQGNSA.

The chain couples TRBV10-3 to TRBJ1-5, with D unclear. Germline V gene lookup returns CDR1 ENHRY and CDR2 SYGVKD. The CDR3 consists of 12 residues. Trimming shortened V by 8 bases and J by 3 bases, and 8 bases separated the two germline ends. The CDR3 DNA is TGTGCCATCGGGCTTCCCAATCAGCCCCAGCATTTT. Its protein product is CAIGLPNQPQHF.

V gene TRBV5-8 combines with J gene TRBJ1-5; 12 bases align to TRBD1. CDR3 length: 17 amino acids. J lost 0 bases, V lost 4 bases, and 5 bases had no gene match. Germline V CDR1 and CDR2: SGHTS, YDEGEE. The chain's CDR3 is CASSPGQGAFSNQPQHF. The CDR3, as DNA: TGTGCCAGCAGCCCGGGACAGGGGGCATTTAGCAATCAGCCCCAGCATTTT.

This sequence joins TRBV15 and TRBJ2-5; tentatively, D is TRBD2 (5 bases). CDR3 length: 14 amino acids. V gave up 3 bases and J gave up 5 bases, with 13 bases separating them. Germline V gene data show CDR1 as LNHNV and CDR2 as YYDKDF (reference sequence). The CDR3 DNA is TGTGCCACCAGCAGTGTAGCGTCGTCGGAGACCCAGTACTTC. This codes for CATSSVASSETQYF.

The V gene is TRBV11-2, the J gene TRBJ2-5; possibly TRBD1 for D (5 bases). CDR3 length: 15 residues. V was cut by 2 bases and J by 0 bases, with 10 bases left in between. CDR1 and CDR2 from the germline V gene are SGHAT and FQNNGV. The CDR3 nucleotides are TGTGCCAGCAGCTTAAACATAGGGGACCAAGAGACCCAGTACTTC. It specifies CASSLNIGDQETQYF.

The chain joins TRBV5-4 to TRBJ1-1; the D gene is possibly TRBD1 (5 bases). The ends were cut back, 6 bases at V and 2 bases at J, with 17 bases in the middle. Germline-derived CDR1 and CDR2 are SGHNT and YYREEE (reference sequence). The CDR3 sequence is 15 residues long. The CDR3 bases are TGTGCCAGCACCCTTGCAGACAGAGCTAACACTGAAGCTTTCTTT. Protein sequence: CASTLADRANTEAFF.

This rearrangement joins TRBV5-5 to TRBJ1-1, with a possible D match to TRBD1 (5 bases). Germline CDR1 and CDR2: SGHKS and YYEKEE (reference sequence). The CDR3 runs 16 residues. The V end was cut by 1 base, the J end by 4 bases, with 17 bases between. The CDR3 protein is CASSLLSRGGGTEAFF. CDR3 coding DNA: TGTGCCAGCAGCTTGCTTAGTCGGGGGGGAGGCACTGAAGCTTTCTTT.

With regard to this clone: Other DNA sequences in this specimen translate into the identical CDR3. The V call is TRBV4-3, the J call TRBJ1-1, with D possibly TRBD1 on 6 matching bases. V dropped 3 bases and J dropped 2 bases, with 13 bases sitting between them. CDR1 is LGHNA, CDR2 YSLEER, per germline. The CDR3 sequence is 15 residues long. In DNA form, the CDR3 reads TGCGCCAGCAGCCAGGGGTACAGGGTAAACACTGAAGCTTTCTTT. It yields the protein CASSQGYRVNTEAFF.

The gene calls are TRBV6-1 and TRBJ2-7, with 12 bases identical to TRBD1. This CDR3 contains 14 residues. J was trimmed by 7 bases and V by 10 bases; bases with no gene match: 11. Germline lookup yields CDR1 MNHNS and CDR2 SASEGT. CDR3 sequence: CAIRLGQGAKEQYF. For the CDR3, the DNA is TGTGCCATCAGACTGGGACAGGGGGCCAAAGAGCAGTACTTC.

This chain connects TRBV7-8 to TRBJ1-3; D possibly corresponds to TRBD1 (5 bases). The CDR3 is 14 amino acids. V lost 3 bases and J lost 2, with 8 bases in between. CDR1 SGHVS and CDR2 FQNEAQ come from the germline V gene. CDR3 sequence reads: CASSFRVAGNTIYF. The CDR3 coding sequence is TGTGCCAGCAGCTTCAGGGTAGCTGGAAACACCATATATTTT.

This chain joins TRBV18 and TRBJ2-7; 11 nucleotides agree with TRBD1. Germline lookup yields CDR1 KGHSH and CDR2 LQKENI. This CDR3 is 16 amino acids long. The V and J ends lost 2 bases and 4 bases, in that order; junction bases with no gene match: 7. This CDR3 is CASSPRGQGAAYEQYF. The CDR3 region has the DNA TGTGCCAGCTCACCAAGAGGACAGGGGGCAGCATACGAGCAGTACTTC.

This clone has more than one count but fewer than ten. The V call is TRBV11-2, the J call TRBJ2-2; a weak D match, TRBD2 (6 bases). The CDR3 contains 15 residues. Germline V CDR1 and CDR2: SGHAT, FQNNGV. Deletions cut 4 bases from V and 6 bases from J, with 15 bases between. The CDR3 region has the DNA TGTGCCAGCAGCTCGGGGGTTCTGGGCCCCGGGGAGCTGTTTTTT. As protein: CASSSGVLGPGELFF.

This clone was seen only once. The rearrangement links TRBV28 to TRBJ1-6; D call uncertain. The ends were cut back, 7 bases at V and 11 bases at J, with 12 bases in the middle. The CDR3 is made up of 12 amino acids. Germline loops: CDR1 MDHEN, CDR2 SYDVKM. CDR3 loop: CASTSGVAPLHF. In DNA, the CDR3 is TGTGCCAGCACAAGCGGTGTGGCACCCCTCCACTTT.

In this sample, this clone turned up once. The chain recombines TRBV7-8 with TRBJ1-5, with unresolved D. Germline CDR1 is SGHVS and CDR2 is FQNEAQ. The CDR3 extends over 15 amino acids. The germline V and J ends were trimmed by 5 bases and 2 bases, with 13 bases remaining between them. DNA of the CDR3: TGTGCCAGCAGCCTCAGCCGGAGGGGCAATCAGCCCCAGCATTTT. Its protein is CASSLSRRGNQPQHF.

This chain links TRBV10-3 with TRBJ1-5; 8 bases align to TRBD1. The germline V gene has CDR1 ENHRY and CDR2 SYGVKD. This CDR3 contains 16 residues. The V segment lost 2 bases and the J segment 2 bases; nucleotides outside the gene matches: 5. CDR3 DNA sequence: TGTGCCATCAGTGAGAAAGGGACAGGCCGCAATCAGCCCCAGCATTTT. Its translation: CAISEKGTGRNQPQHF.

The chain joins TRBV5-6 to TRBJ2-2; unclear D gene. The germline CDR1 and CDR2 sequences are SGHDT and YYEEEE. Trimming pared 4 bases from V and 0 bases from J, leaving 10 bases between. The CDR3 has 15 amino acids. Here the CDR3 reads CASSDSRTNTGELFF. The CDR3 DNA is TGTGCCAGCAGCGATAGCAGAACGAACACCGGGGAGCTGTTTTTT.

The chain carries TRBV4-3 and TRBJ2-5, with TRBD2 matching 7 bases. The DNA end is a closer match to TRBJ2-7, so the J assignment may be wrong. The CDR3 runs 17 residues. The germline V gene has CDR1 LGHNA and CDR2 YSLEER. CDR3 bases: TGCGCCAGCAGCCAAGATGTCGCGGCGGGAGCCCCCTACGAGCAGTACTTC. As protein: CASSQDVAAGAPYEQYF.

The chain carries TRBV7-6 and TRBJ1-3; 7 bases map to TRBD1. Trimming cost V 3 bases and J 0 bases; bases outside gene matches: 5. CDR3 length: 16 residues. Germline V CDR1 and CDR2: SGHVS, FNYEAQ. This CDR3 is CASSLGQSFSGNTIYF. The CDR3 region has the DNA TGTGCCAGCAGCTTGGGACAGAGTTTCTCTGGAAACACCATATATTTT.